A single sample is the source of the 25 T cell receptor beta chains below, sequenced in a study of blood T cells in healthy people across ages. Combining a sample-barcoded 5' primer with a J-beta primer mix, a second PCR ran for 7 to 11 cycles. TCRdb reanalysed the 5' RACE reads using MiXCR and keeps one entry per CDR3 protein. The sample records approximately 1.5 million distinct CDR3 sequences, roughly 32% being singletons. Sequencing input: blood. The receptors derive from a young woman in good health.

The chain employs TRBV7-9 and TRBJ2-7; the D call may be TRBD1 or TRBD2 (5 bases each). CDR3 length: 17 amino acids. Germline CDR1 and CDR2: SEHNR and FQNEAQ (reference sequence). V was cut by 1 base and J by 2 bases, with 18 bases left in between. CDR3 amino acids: CASSLDVGAGDAYEQYF. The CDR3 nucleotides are TGTGCCAGCAGCTTAGATGTAGGGGCGGGCGACGCCTACGAGCAGTACTTC.

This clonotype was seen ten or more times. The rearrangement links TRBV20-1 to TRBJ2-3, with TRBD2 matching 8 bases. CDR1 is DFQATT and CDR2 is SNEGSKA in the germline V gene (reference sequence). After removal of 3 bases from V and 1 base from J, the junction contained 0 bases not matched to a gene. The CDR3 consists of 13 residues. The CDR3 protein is CSARTSGTDTQYF. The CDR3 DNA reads TGCAGTGCTAGGACTAGCGGCACAGATACGCAGTATTTT.

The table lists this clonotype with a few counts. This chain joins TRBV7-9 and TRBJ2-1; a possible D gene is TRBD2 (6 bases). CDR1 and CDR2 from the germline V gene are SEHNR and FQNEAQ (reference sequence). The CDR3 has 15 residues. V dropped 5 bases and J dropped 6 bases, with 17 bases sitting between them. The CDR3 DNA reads TGTGCCAGCAGCCCGTCCGGGACTGGCATCAATGAGCAGTTCTTC. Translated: CASSPSGTGINEQFF.

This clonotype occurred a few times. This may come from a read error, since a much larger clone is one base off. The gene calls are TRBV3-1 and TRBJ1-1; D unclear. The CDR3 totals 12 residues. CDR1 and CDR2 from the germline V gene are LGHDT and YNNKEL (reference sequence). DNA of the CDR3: TGTGCCAGCGGCCAAGCTGTTACAGAAGCTTTCTTT. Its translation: CASGQAVTEAFF.

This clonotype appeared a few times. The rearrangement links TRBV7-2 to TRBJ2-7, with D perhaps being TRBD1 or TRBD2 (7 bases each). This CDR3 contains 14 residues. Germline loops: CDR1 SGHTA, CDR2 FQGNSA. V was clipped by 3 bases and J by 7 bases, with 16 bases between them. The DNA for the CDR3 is TGTGCCAGCAGCTTCCAGACAGGGCGGGGGGAGCAGTACTTC. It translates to CASSFQTGRGEQYF. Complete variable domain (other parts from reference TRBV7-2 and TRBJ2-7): GAGVSQSPSNKVTEKGKDVELRCDPISGHTALYWYRQSLGQGLEFLIYFQGNSAPDKSGLPSDRFSAERTGGSVSTLTIQRTQQEDSAVYLCASSFQTGRGEQYFGPGTRLTVT.

The CDR3 sequence is CASSQIHQGLRNGANVLTF. The DNA of the CDR3 is TGTGCCAGCAGCCAGATCCACCAGGGATTAAGGAACGGGGCCAACGTCCTGACTTTC. This chain links TRBV28 with TRBJ2-6; TRBD1 might be the D (5 bases). The ends were cut back, 6 bases at V and 4 bases at J, with 25 bases in the middle. There are 19 residues in the CDR3. Germline CDR1 reads MDHEN; CDR2 reads SYDVKM.

The DNA for the CDR3 is TGTGCCAGCCTCCTTGGACAGGGTTTCCATGAGACCCAGTACTTC. Protein product: CASLLGQGFHETQYF. The chain recombines TRBV28 with TRBJ2-5, with 8 bases fitting TRBD1. V trimming: 8 bases; J trimming: 5 bases; junction bases outside the gene matches: 13. The CDR3 loop spans 15 amino acids. Germline V lookup: CDR1 MDHEN, CDR2 SYDVKM. The full variable domain, in which reference TRBV28 and TRBJ2-5 provide the parts outside the CDR3, is DVKVTQSSRYLVKRTGEKVFLECVQDMDHENMFWYRQDPGLGLRLIYFSYDVKMKEKGDIPEGYSVSREKKERFSLILESASTNQTSMYLCASLLGQGFHETQYFGPGTRLLVL.

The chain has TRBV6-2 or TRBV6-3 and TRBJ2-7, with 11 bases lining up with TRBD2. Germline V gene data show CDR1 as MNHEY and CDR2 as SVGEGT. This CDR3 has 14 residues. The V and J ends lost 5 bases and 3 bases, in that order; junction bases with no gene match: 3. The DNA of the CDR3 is TGTGCCAGCAGTACCCTAGCGGGAGGCTACGAGCAGTACTTC. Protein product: CASSTLAGGYEQYF.

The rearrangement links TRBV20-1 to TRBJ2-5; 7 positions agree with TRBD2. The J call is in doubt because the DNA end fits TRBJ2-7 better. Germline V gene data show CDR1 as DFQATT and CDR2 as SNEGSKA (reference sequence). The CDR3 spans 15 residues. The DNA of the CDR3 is TGCAGTGCTAGAGATTTCGGAGCGGGATTCTACGAGCAGTACTTC. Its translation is CSARDFGAGFYEQYF.

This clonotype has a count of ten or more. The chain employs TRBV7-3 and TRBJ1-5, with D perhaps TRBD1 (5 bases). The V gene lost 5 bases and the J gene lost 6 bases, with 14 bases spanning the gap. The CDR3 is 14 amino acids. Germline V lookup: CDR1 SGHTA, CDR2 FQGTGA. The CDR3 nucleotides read TGTGCCAGCAGCCACGGGGCAGGCGCTCAGCCCCAGCATTTT. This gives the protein CASSHGAGAQPQHF. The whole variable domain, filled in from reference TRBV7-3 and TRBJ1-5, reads GAGVSQTPSNKVTEKGKYVELRCDPISGHTALYWYRQSLGQGPEFLIYFQGTGAADDSGLPNDRFFAVRPEGSVSTLKIQRTERGDSAVYLCASSHGAGAQPQHFGDGTRLSIL.

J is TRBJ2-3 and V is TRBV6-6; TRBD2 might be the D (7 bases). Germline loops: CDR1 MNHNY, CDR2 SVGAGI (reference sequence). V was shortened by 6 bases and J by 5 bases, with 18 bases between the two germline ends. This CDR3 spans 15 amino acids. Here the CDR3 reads CASSYRGAPGDTQYF. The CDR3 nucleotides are TGTGCCAGCAGCTACCGGGGGGCACCGGGAGATACGCAGTATTTT.

CDR3 DNA sequence: TGCGCCAGCAGTGAGTATCCGGGACTGAGCGACAATGAGCAGTTCTTC. This gives the protein CASSEYPGLSDNEQFF. This rearrangement joins TRBV10-1 to TRBJ2-1, with D tentatively TRBD2 (6 bases). In germline, CDR1 is WNHNN, CDR2 SYGVQD (reference sequence). The V gene lost 1 base and the J gene lost 5 bases, with 15 bases spanning the gap. CDR3 length: 16 residues.

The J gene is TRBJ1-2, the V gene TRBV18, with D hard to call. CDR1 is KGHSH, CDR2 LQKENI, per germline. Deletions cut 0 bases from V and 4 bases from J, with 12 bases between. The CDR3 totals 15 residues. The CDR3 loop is CASSPPGEGSYGYTF. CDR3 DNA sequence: TGTGCCAGCTCACCACCTGGAGAGGGCAGCTATGGCTACACCTTC.

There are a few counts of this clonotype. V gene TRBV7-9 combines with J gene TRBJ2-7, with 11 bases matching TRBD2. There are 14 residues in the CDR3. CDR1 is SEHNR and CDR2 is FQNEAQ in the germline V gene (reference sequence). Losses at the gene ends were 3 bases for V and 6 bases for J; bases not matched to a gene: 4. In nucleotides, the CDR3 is TGTGCCAGCAGCTTCACTAGCGGGAGTAGCGAGCAGTACTTC. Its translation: CASSFTSGSSEQYF.

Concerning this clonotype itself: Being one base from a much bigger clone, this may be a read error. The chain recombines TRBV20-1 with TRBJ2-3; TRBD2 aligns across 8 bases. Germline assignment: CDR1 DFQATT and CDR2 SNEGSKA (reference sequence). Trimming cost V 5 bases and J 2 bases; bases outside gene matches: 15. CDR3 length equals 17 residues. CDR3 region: CSAFISEREPSTDTQYF. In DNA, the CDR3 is TGCAGTGCTTTTATATCTGAGCGGGAGCCTTCCACAGATACGCAGTATTTT.

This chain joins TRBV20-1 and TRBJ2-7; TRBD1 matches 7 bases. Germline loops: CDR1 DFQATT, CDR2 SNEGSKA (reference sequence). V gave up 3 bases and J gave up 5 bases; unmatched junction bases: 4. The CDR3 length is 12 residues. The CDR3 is CSASGTADEQYF. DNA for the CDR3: TGCAGTGCTAGTGGGACAGCCGACGAGCAGTACTTC.

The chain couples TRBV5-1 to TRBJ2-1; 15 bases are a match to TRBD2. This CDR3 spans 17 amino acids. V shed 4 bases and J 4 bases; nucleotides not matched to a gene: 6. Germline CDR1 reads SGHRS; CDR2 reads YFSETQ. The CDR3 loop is CASSPGLAGGAYNEQFF. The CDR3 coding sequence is TGCGCCAGCAGCCCCGGACTAGCGGGGGGGGCGTACAATGAGCAGTTCTTC.

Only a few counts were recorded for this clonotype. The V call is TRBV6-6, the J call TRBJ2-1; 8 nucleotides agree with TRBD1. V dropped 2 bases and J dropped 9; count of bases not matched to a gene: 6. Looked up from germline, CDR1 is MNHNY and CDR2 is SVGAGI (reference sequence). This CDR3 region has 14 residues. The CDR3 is CASSYRPGGREQFF. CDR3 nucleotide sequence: TGTGCCAGCAGTTACCGCCCAGGGGGCCGTGAGCAGTTCTTC.

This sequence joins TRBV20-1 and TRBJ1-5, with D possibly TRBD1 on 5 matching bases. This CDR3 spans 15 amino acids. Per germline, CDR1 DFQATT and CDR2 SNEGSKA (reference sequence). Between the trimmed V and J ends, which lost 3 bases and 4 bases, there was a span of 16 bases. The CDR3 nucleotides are TGCAGTGCTAGGGACCTAGGGGAACCAAATCAGCCCCAGCATTTT. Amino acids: CSARDLGEPNQPQHF.

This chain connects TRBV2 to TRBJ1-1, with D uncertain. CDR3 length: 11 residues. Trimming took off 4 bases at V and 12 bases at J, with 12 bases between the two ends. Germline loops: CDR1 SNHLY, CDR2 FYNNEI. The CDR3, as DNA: TGTGCCAGCAGTGCACAGATCGCGACTTTCTTT. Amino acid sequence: CASSAQIATFF. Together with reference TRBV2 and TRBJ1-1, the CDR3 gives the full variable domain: EPEVTQTPSHQVTQMGQEVILRCVPISNHLYFYWYRQILGQKVEFLVSFYNNEISEKSEIFDDQFSVERPDGSNFTLKIRSTKLEDSAMYFCASSAQIATFFGQGTRLTVV.

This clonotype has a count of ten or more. The CDR3 here is CASSLERPRGYNEQFF. The CDR3 DNA follows: TGTGCCAGCAGCTTAGAGAGGCCGCGGGGCTACAATGAGCAGTTCTTC. V usage is TRBV7-9 and J usage is TRBJ2-1, with D maybe TRBD2 (6 bases). CDR1 and CDR2 from the germline V gene are SEHNR and FQNEAQ (reference sequence). The CDR3 covers 16 residues. Trimming took off 1 base at V and 3 bases at J, with 13 bases between the two ends.

The CDR3: CSGLRAGGEETQYF. The CDR3 DNA is TGCAGTGGACTACGAGCGGGGGGAGAAGAGACCCAGTACTTC. The chain recombines TRBV20-1 with TRBJ2-7; 9 bases fit TRBD2. The DNA end favors TRBJ2-5, so the J call may be wrong. The length of the CDR3 is 14 residues. The germline CDR1 and CDR2 sequences are DFQATT and SNEGSKA (reference sequence).

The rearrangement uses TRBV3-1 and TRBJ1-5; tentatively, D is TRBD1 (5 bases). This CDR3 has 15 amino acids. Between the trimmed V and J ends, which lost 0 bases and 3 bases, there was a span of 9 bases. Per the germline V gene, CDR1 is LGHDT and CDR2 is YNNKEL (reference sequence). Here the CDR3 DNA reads TGTGCCAGCAGCCAAGACAGGGCAAACAATCAGCCCCAGCATTTT. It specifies CASSQDRANNQPQHF.

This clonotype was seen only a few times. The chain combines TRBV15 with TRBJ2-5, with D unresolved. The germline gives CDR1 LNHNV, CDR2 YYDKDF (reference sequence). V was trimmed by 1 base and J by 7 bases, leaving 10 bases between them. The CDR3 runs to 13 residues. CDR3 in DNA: TGTGCCACCAGCAGAGGGTTGGTGGGGACCCAGTACTTC. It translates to CATSRGLVGTQYF.

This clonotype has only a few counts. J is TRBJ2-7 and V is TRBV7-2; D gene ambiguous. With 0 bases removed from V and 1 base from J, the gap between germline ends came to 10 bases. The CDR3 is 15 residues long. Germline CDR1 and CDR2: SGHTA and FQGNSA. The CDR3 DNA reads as TGTGCCAGCAGCTTAGCTCAAATCACATCCTACGAGCAGTACTTC. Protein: CASSLAQITSYEQYF.